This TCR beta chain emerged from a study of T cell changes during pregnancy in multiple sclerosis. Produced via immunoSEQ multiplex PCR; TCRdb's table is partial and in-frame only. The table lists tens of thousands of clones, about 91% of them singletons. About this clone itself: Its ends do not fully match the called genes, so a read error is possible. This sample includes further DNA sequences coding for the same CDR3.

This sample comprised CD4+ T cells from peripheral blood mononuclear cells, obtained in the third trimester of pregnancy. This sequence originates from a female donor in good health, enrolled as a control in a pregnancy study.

The CDR3 is CASSFDREQPQHF. Here the CDR3 DNA reads TGTGCTAGCAGCTTTGACAGGGAACAGCCCCAGCATTTT. V usage is TRBV5-6 and J usage is TRBJ1-5; 7 bases fit TRBD1. This CDR3 region has 13 residues. CDR1 is SGHDT, CDR2 YYEEEE, per germline.